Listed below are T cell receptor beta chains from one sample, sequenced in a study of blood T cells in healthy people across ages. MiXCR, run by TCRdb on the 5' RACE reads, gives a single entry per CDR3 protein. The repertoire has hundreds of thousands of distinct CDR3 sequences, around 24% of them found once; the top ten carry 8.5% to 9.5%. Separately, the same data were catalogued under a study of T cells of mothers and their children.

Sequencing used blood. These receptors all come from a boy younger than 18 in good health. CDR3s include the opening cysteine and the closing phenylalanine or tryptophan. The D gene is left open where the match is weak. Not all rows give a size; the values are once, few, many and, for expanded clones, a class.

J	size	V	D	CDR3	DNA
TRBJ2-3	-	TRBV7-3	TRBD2	CASSLQAGSADTQYF	TGTGCCAGCAGCCTCCAAGCGGGGTCAGCAGATACGCAGTATTTT
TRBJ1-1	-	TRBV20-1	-	CSAGTPSEDTEAFF	TGCAGTGCTGGTACCCCCTCTGAGGACACTGAAGCCTTCTTT
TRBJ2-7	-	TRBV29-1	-	CSVETGTEQYF	TGCAGCGTTGAAACAGGGACCGAGCAGTACTTC
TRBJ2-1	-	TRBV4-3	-	CASSQDLNREDAYNEQFF	TGCGCCAGCAGCCAAGATCTGAACAGGGAAGATGCCTACAATGAGCAGTTCTTC
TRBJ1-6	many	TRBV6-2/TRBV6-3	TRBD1	CASSDDRASNSPLHF	TGTGCCAGCAGCGACGACAGGGCCTCTAATTCACCCCTCCACTTT
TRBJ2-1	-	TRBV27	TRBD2	CASSFGLADNEQFF	TGTGCCAGCAGTTTTGGCCTAGCGGACAATGAGCAGTTCTTC
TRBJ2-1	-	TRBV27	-	CASSFSGGVHEQFF	TGTGCCAGCAGTTTTTCCGGGGGAGTGCATGAGCAGTTCTTC
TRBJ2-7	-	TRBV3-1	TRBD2	CASSPLLAGAHEQYF	TGTGCCAGCAGCCCCCTCTTAGCGGGAGCCCACGAGCAGTACTTC
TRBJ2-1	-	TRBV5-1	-	CASSLQGESYNEQFF	TGCGCCAGCAGCTTGCAGGGAGAGTCCTACAATGAGCAGTTCTTC
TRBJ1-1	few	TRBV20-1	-	CSASRVANTEAFF	TGCAGTGCAAGTAGGGTGGCGAACACTGAAGCTTTCTTT
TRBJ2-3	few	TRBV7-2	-	CASSLDGGASTDTQYF	TGTGCCAGCAGCTTAGATGGCGGGGCTAGCACAGATACGCAGTATTTT
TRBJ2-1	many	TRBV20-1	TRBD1	CSARDRDTEQFF	TGCAGTGCCAGAGACAGGGACACTGAGCAGTTCTTC
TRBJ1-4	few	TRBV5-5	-	CASSTGPATNEKLFF	TGTGCCAGCAGCACTGGACCTGCAACTAATGAAAAACTGTTTTTT
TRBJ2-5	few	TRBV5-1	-	CASGPRDPETQYF	TGCGCCAGCGGGCCCAGGGACCCAGAGACCCAGTACTTC
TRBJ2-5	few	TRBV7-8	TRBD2	CASSLAMGGRETQYF	TGTGCCAGCAGCTTAGCGATGGGAGGGCGCGAGACCCAGTACTTC
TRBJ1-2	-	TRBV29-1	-	CSVEEGRWDGYTF	TGCAGCGTTGAAGAGGGAAGGTGGGATGGCTACACCTTC
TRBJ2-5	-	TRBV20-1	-	CSARQGGLRETQYF	TGCAGTGCTAGACAAGGGGGGTTAAGGGAGACCCAGTACTTC
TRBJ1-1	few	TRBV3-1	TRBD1	CASTQGGGLNTEAFF	TGTGCCAGCACCCAGGGGGGGGGGTTGAACACTGAAGCTTTCTTT
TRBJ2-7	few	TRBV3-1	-	CASSHRYSGKSGEQYF	TGTGCCAGCAGCCACCGGTACAGTGGCAAGTCGGGGGAGCAGTACTTC
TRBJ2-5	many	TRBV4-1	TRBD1	CASSQDYWTGRETQYF	TGCGCCAGCAGCCAAGATTACTGGACAGGGCGAGAGACCCAGTACTTC
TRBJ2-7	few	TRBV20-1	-	CSATSEDSYEQYF	TGCAGTGCTACTAGCGAGGACTCCTACGAGCAGTACTTC
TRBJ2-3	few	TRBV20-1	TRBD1	CSARDRIGTGGTDTQYF	TGCAGTGCTAGAGACCGAATTGGGACAGGGGGCACAGATACGCAGTATTTT